This T cell receptor (beta chain) is from a study of graft-versus-host responses after intestinal transplantation. Across the whole study: Transplants given to recipients were multivisceral, liver-intestinal, or isolated intestinal. Induction with anti-thymocyte globulin, then tacrolimus and steroids for about 3 years, was given to all recipients.

Notes on the study in general: Detected in recipient marrow were GvH clones, some of which were first observed in ileum or blood.

This clone occurred a few times. Its cognate antigen is unknown. The table came from immunoSEQ multiplex PCR; TCRdb's copy has only in-frame clones and leaves some out. The table has approximately 12,000 clones, roughly three quarters seen once; the top ten hold about 9.1%. Grafts had their tissue processed, releasing intraepithelial and lamina propria lymphocytes. The V end was cut by 0 bases, the J end by 4 bases, with 10 bases between. This CDR3 comprises 15 residues. Germline V gene data show CDR1 as LNHNV and CDR2 as YYDKDF (reference sequence). This receptor was identified in a human patient who received an intestinal transplant, so some T cells may come from the graft donor. The sequences come from ileum tissue, collected 23 days after intestinal transplant. V and J are TRBV15 and TRBJ1-5; a weak D match, TRBD1 (6 bases). In nucleotides, the CDR3 is TGTGCCACCAGCAGAGACAGGGGCTTAAATCAGCCCCAGCATTTT. Translated: CATSRDRGLNQPQHF.